Listed below are T cell receptor beta chains from one sample, sequenced in a study of blood T cell repertoires in COVID-19. TCRdb's table, derived via immunoSEQ multiplex PCR, lists solely in-frame clones and lacks some. The sample contains some 130,000 clones, roughly four fifths of which appear only once. The sample comprised peripheral blood. Every receptor here comes from a woman between 45 and 60 years old with acute or convalescent COVID-19. CDR3s include the opening cysteine and the closing phenylalanine or tryptophan. Fields, in order: V gene, clone size, J gene, D gene, CDR3 protein, CDR3 DNA. The D gene is left open where the match is weak. Some rows have no size entry. The others give once, few or many, or a class for an expanded clone.

v_call: TRBV5-6; clone_size: .; j_call: TRBJ1-2; d_call: TRBD1; cdr3_aa: CASSSKRDRTQMVGYTF; cdr3_nt: TGTGCCAGCAGCTCAAAACGGGACAGAACCCAGATGGTAGGCTACACCTTC
v_call: TRBV10-1; clone_size: .; j_call: TRBJ1-1; d_call: TRBD1; cdr3_aa: CAKDQGEAFF; cdr3_nt: TGCGCCAAAGACCAGGGGGAGGCTTTCTTT
v_call: TRBV19; clone_size: .; j_call: TRBJ1-5; d_call: .; cdr3_aa: CASRAGPSNQPQHF; cdr3_nt: TGTGCCAGTAGGGCAGGTCCGTCCAATCAGCCCCAGCATTTT
v_call: TRBV30; clone_size: .; j_call: TRBJ1-6; d_call: .; cdr3_aa: CAWQPGLRSPLHF; cdr3_nt: TGTGCCTGGCAACCGGGACTTCGGTCACCCCTCCACTTT
v_call: TRBV29-1; clone_size: .; j_call: TRBJ1-1; d_call: .; cdr3_aa: CSAGNTGSTEAFF; cdr3_nt: TGCAGCGCCGGAAACACAGGTTCCACTGAAGCTTTCTTT
v_call: TRBV19; clone_size: few; j_call: TRBJ2-2; d_call: .; cdr3_aa: CASSTPGSNTGELFF; cdr3_nt: TGTGCCAGTAGTACCCCAGGGTCTAACACCGGGGAGCTGTTTTTT
v_call: TRBV5-1; clone_size: once; j_call: TRBJ2-2; d_call: TRBD1; cdr3_aa: CASSLDGQGNTGELFF; cdr3_nt: TGCGCCAGCAGCTTGGATGGACAGGGTAACACCGGGGAGCTGTTTTTT
v_call: TRBV2; clone_size: .; j_call: TRBJ1-6; d_call: .; cdr3_aa: CASSPDSQNSPLHF; cdr3_nt: TGTGCCAGCAGTCCAGACAGCCAGAATTCACCCCTCCACTTT
v_call: TRBV9; clone_size: .; j_call: TRBJ1-2; d_call: TRBD1; cdr3_aa: CASSSPGQGARNYGYTF; cdr3_nt: TGTGCCAGCAGCTCCCCGGGACAGGGGGCGCGTAACTATGGCTACACCTTC
v_call: TRBV5-1; clone_size: .; j_call: TRBJ1-2; d_call: .; cdr3_aa: CASSLGGEPDYGYTF; cdr3_nt: TGCGCCAGCAGCTTGGGCGGGGAGCCCGACTATGGCTACACCTTC
v_call: TRBV25-1; clone_size: .; j_call: TRBJ2-7; d_call: .; cdr3_aa: CASSDPGTPTYEQYF; cdr3_nt: TGTGCCAGCAGTGACCCCGGGACACCAACCTACGAGCAGTACTTC
v_call: TRBV9; clone_size: .; j_call: TRBJ1-1; d_call: TRBD1; cdr3_aa: CASSTGTVNTEAFF; cdr3_nt: TGTGCCAGCAGCACCGGGACAGTGAACACTGAAGCTTTCTTT
v_call: TRBV4-1; clone_size: .; j_call: TRBJ1-1; d_call: .; cdr3_aa: CASSPNAGFEAFF; cdr3_nt: TGCGCCAGCAGCCCAAATGCGGGGTTTGAAGCTTTCTTT
v_call: TRBV13; clone_size: .; j_call: TRBJ2-7; d_call: .; cdr3_aa: CASSPSGATAYEQYF; cdr3_nt: TGTGCCAGCAGCCCTAGTGGGGCCACAGCCTACGAGCAGTACTTC
v_call: TRBV6-5; clone_size: .; j_call: TRBJ1-2; d_call: TRBD1; cdr3_aa: CASKGQGDYGYTF; cdr3_nt: TGTGCCAGCAAAGGACAGGGGGACTATGGCTACACCTTC